This T cell receptor (beta chain) was identified during a study of blood T cell repertoires in COVID-19. TCRdb's table, derived via immunoSEQ multiplex PCR, lists solely in-frame clones and lacks some. The repertoire has over 120,000 clones, roughly 84% of them found once; the top ten carry 4%. Trimming removed 8 bases from V and 4 bases from J; junction bases left unmatched: 6. This CDR3 spans 13 amino acids. Germline CDR1 is SEHNR and CDR2 is FQNEAQ (reference sequence). Sequencing was done on a sample of peripheral blood. The source is a woman aged 60-70 years with acute or convalescent COVID-19. This chain uses TRBV7-9 with TRBJ2-7, with TRBD1 identical over 9 bases. The CDR3 DNA reads TGTGCCAGCGCGGACAGGGGTGGATACGAGCAGTACTTC. Encoded protein: CASADRGGYEQYF. Looking up the rest from reference TRBV7-9 and TRBJ2-7 gives the full variable domain: DTGVSQNPRHKITKRGQNVTFRCDPISEHNRLYWYRQTLGQGPEFLTYFQNEAQLEKSRLLSDRFSAERPKGSFSTLEIQRTEQGDSAMYLCASADRGGYEQYFGPGTRLTVT.